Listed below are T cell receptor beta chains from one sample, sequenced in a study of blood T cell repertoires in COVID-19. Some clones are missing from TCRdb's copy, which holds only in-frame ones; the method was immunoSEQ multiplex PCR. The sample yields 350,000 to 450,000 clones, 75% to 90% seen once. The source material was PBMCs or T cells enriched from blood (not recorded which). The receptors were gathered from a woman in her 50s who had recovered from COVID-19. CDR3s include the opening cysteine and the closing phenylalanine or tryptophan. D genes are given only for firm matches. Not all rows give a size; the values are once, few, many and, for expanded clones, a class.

cdr3_aa: CASSVGRDTEAFF; cdr3_nt: TGTGCCAGCAGCGTAGGGAGGGACACTGAAGCTTTCTTT; clone_size: .; j_call: TRBJ1-1; v_call: TRBV9; d_call: .
cdr3_aa: CASSGGAGGTDTQYF; cdr3_nt: TGTGCCTCCTCCGGAGGGGCCGGTGGAACAGATACGCAGTATTTT; clone_size: .; j_call: TRBJ2-3; v_call: TRBV11-3; d_call: .
cdr3_aa: CASSPDWALNEQFF; cdr3_nt: TGTGCCAGCTCACCGGACTGGGCCCTCAATGAGCAGTTCTTC; clone_size: .; j_call: TRBJ2-1; v_call: TRBV18; d_call: .
cdr3_aa: CASSVGGGGRTEAFF; cdr3_nt: TGTGCCAGCAGCGTAGGAGGGGGTGGAAGGACTGAAGCTTTCTTT; clone_size: once; j_call: TRBJ1-1; v_call: TRBV9; d_call: .
cdr3_aa: CASSVLDSLNTEAFF; cdr3_nt: TGTGCCAGCAGCGTTTTGGACAGCCTGAACACTGAAGCTTTCTTT; clone_size: once; j_call: TRBJ1-1; v_call: TRBV9; d_call: .
cdr3_aa: CASRGTGVETQYF; cdr3_nt: TGCGCCAGCAGGGGGACAGGGGTCGAGACCCAGTACTTC; clone_size: .; j_call: TRBJ2-5; v_call: TRBV5-1; d_call: TRBD1
cdr3_aa: CASSPSGGANYGYTF; cdr3_nt: TGTGCCAGCAGCCCCTCCGGGGGAGCTAACTATGGCTACACCTTC; clone_size: .; j_call: TRBJ1-2; v_call: TRBV9; d_call: .
cdr3_aa: CASSSGTSVNEQFF; cdr3_nt: TGTGCCAGCAGCTCCGGGACTAGCGTCAATGAGCAGTTCTTC; clone_size: .; j_call: TRBJ2-1; v_call: TRBV7-3; d_call: TRBD2
cdr3_aa: CASTPMRGAGGLTGELFF; cdr3_nt: TGTGCCAGCACCCCAATGAGGGGAGCGGGGGGGCTCACCGGGGAGCTGTTTTTT; clone_size: .; j_call: TRBJ2-2; v_call: TRBV11-2; d_call: TRBD2
cdr3_aa: CASSLDGLSGANVLTF; cdr3_nt: TGTGCCAGCAGCTTGGACGGTCTCTCTGGGGCCAACGTCCTGACTTTC; clone_size: .; j_call: TRBJ2-6; v_call: TRBV5-4; d_call: .
cdr3_aa: CASSAGRPGIQYF; cdr3_nt: TGTGCCAGCAGTGCAGGCAGGCCGGGGATTCAGTACTTC; clone_size: .; j_call: TRBJ2-4; v_call: TRBV6-4; d_call: .
cdr3_aa: CARSLRRRSLTEAFF; cdr3_nt: TGTGCCAGAAGCTTGAGGCGGAGGTCGTTGACTGAAGCTTTCTTT; clone_size: .; j_call: TRBJ1-1; v_call: TRBV5-3; d_call: .
cdr3_aa: CASSTDRDTEAFF; cdr3_nt: TGCGCCAGCAGCACGGACAGGGACACTGAAGCTTTCTTT; clone_size: .; j_call: TRBJ1-1; v_call: TRBV5-1; d_call: TRBD1
cdr3_aa: CSVGGAANYGYTF; cdr3_nt: TGCAGCGTTGGTGGGGCGGCTAACTATGGCTACACCTTC; clone_size: .; j_call: TRBJ1-2; v_call: TRBV29-1; d_call: .
cdr3_aa: CASSLGGTGVDEQYF; cdr3_nt: TGCGCCAGCAGCTTGGGAGGGACAGGGGTTGACGAGCAGTACTTC; clone_size: .; j_call: TRBJ2-7; v_call: TRBV5-1; d_call: TRBD1
cdr3_aa: CSASAGLAGAPATYEQYF; cdr3_nt: TGCAGTGCTAGTGCGGGACTAGCGGGAGCCCCAGCTACCTACGAGCAGTACTTC; clone_size: .; j_call: TRBJ2-7; v_call: TRBV20-1; d_call: TRBD2
cdr3_aa: CASSQVDLGTEAFF; cdr3_nt: TGCGCCAGCAGCCAAGTGGACTTGGGCACTGAAGCTTTCTTT; clone_size: .; j_call: TRBJ1-1; v_call: TRBV4-3; d_call: .
cdr3_aa: CASSVRGDSTEAFF; cdr3_nt: TGTGCCAGCAGCGTTCGTGGAGATTCCACTGAAGCTTTCTTT; clone_size: .; j_call: TRBJ1-1; v_call: TRBV7-2; d_call: .
cdr3_aa: CSVEWTGDSYGYTF; cdr3_nt: TGCAGCGTTGAATGGACAGGGGATAGCTATGGCTACACCTTC; clone_size: .; j_call: TRBJ1-2; v_call: TRBV29-1; d_call: TRBD1
cdr3_aa: CASSQDGQGEKLFF; cdr3_nt: TGCGCCAGCAGCCAAGACGGCCAGGGTGAAAAACTGTTTTTT; clone_size: few; j_call: TRBJ1-4; v_call: TRBV4-3; d_call: .
cdr3_aa: CASSPNRGRPGELFF; cdr3_nt: TGTGCCAGCAGCCCAAACAGGGGGCGCCCCGGGGAGCTGTTTTTT; clone_size: .; j_call: TRBJ2-2; v_call: TRBV5-4; d_call: TRBD1
cdr3_aa: CSVDGTSGRRLVDEQFF; cdr3_nt: TGCAGCGTCGACGGGACTAGCGGGCGCCGGTTAGTCGATGAGCAGTTCTTC; clone_size: once; j_call: TRBJ2-1; v_call: TRBV29-1; d_call: TRBD2
cdr3_aa: CASSFPGGSYEQYF; cdr3_nt: TGTGCCAGCAGCTTTCCGGGAGGATCCTACGAGCAGTACTTC; clone_size: .; j_call: TRBJ2-7; v_call: TRBV7-9; d_call: TRBD2
cdr3_aa: CASSGGATNEQFF; cdr3_nt: TGTGCCAGCAGCGGGGGGGCCACGAATGAGCAGTTCTTC; clone_size: .; j_call: TRBJ2-1; v_call: TRBV7-3; d_call: .
cdr3_aa: CASSAIQGAGANVLTF; cdr3_nt: TGCGCCAGCAGCGCGATCCAGGGGGCTGGGGCCAACGTCCTGACTTTC; clone_size: .; j_call: TRBJ2-6; v_call: TRBV5-1; d_call: TRBD1
cdr3_aa: CASSPPSGSTQYF; cdr3_nt: TGTGCCAGCTCACCACCGAGCGGTAGTACGCAGTATTTT; clone_size: .; j_call: TRBJ2-3; v_call: TRBV18; d_call: .
cdr3_aa: CASSPSSSTSGRIYNEQFF; cdr3_nt: TGCGCCAGCAGCCCCTCTAGCAGTACTAGCGGGAGAATCTACAATGAGCAGTTCTTC; clone_size: .; j_call: TRBJ2-1; v_call: TRBV4-3; d_call: TRBD2
cdr3_aa: CASSPTGVGEAFF; cdr3_nt: TGTGCCAGCAGTCCGACAGGAGTTGGTGAAGCTTTCTTT; clone_size: .; j_call: TRBJ1-1; v_call: TRBV12-3/TRBV12-4; d_call: .
cdr3_aa: CASSSGDFENTEAFF; cdr3_nt: TGTGCCAGCAGCTCTGGGGACTTCGAGAACACTGAAGCTTTCTTT; clone_size: .; j_call: TRBJ1-1; v_call: TRBV11-2; d_call: .
cdr3_aa: CASSFTGGYEQYF; cdr3_nt: TGTGCCAGCAGTTTCACAGGGGGCTACGAGCAGTACTTC; clone_size: .; j_call: TRBJ2-7; v_call: TRBV6-5; d_call: TRBD1
cdr3_aa: CASSLAGGAPGELFF; cdr3_nt: TGCGCCAGCAGCTTGGCCGGGGGGGCGCCCGGGGAGCTGTTTTTT; clone_size: .; j_call: TRBJ2-2; v_call: TRBV5-1; d_call: TRBD2
cdr3_aa: CASNGQGKEYEQYF; cdr3_nt: TGTGCCAGCAATGGACAGGGAAAGGAATACGAGCAGTACTTC; clone_size: .; j_call: TRBJ2-7; v_call: TRBV6-5; d_call: TRBD1
cdr3_aa: CASSLGGDTEAFF; cdr3_nt: TGTGCCAGCAGCTTGGGAGGAGACACTGAAGCTTTCTTT; clone_size: .; j_call: TRBJ1-1; v_call: TRBV7-8; d_call: .
cdr3_aa: CASSLRTSGSYNEQFF; cdr3_nt: TGTGCCAGCAGCTTACGGACTAGCGGATCCTACAATGAGCAGTTCTTC; clone_size: .; j_call: TRBJ2-1; v_call: TRBV5-8; d_call: TRBD2
cdr3_aa: CASSPIRGEQYF; cdr3_nt: TGTGCCAGCAGTCCAATCAGGGGCGAGCAGTACTTC; clone_size: .; j_call: TRBJ2-7; v_call: TRBV12-3/TRBV12-4; d_call: .
cdr3_aa: CASSLWRTANTEAFF; cdr3_nt: TGTGCCAGCAGTTTATGGAGGACTGCGAACACTGAAGCTTTCTTT; clone_size: few; j_call: TRBJ1-1; v_call: TRBV28; d_call: .
cdr3_aa: CASSIWQYNEQFF; cdr3_nt: TGTGCCAGTAGTATTTGGCAGTACAATGAGCAGTTCTTC; clone_size: once; j_call: TRBJ2-1; v_call: TRBV19; d_call: .
cdr3_aa: CASSWTTHESRQETQYF; cdr3_nt: TGCGCCAGCAGCTGGACTACCCACGAATCCCGGCAGGAGACCCAGTACTTC; clone_size: .; j_call: TRBJ2-5; v_call: TRBV5-1; d_call: .
cdr3_aa: CASSPTEGAGYGYTF; cdr3_nt: TGTGCCAGCAGTCCAACGGAGGGGGCCGGCTATGGCTACACCTTC; clone_size: many; j_call: TRBJ1-2; v_call: TRBV6-5; d_call: TRBD1
cdr3_aa: CASSRAGVEQFF; cdr3_nt: TGTGCCAGCAGTCGCGCAGGGGTTGAGCAGTTCTTC; clone_size: .; j_call: TRBJ2-1; v_call: TRBV6-2/TRBV6-3; d_call: .
cdr3_aa: CASSKQGIYEKLFF; cdr3_nt: TGTGCCAGCAGCAAACAGGGGATTTATGAAAAACTGTTTTTT; clone_size: .; j_call: TRBJ1-4; v_call: TRBV7-2; d_call: TRBD1
cdr3_aa: CASSWRTGGSYEQYF; cdr3_nt: TGCGCCAGCAGCTGGCGGACAGGGGGCTCCTACGAGCAGTACTTC; clone_size: .; j_call: TRBJ2-7; v_call: TRBV5-1; d_call: TRBD1
cdr3_aa: CASSLRAPWGTEAFF; cdr3_nt: TGCGCCAGCAGCCTCAGGGCGCCTTGGGGAACTGAAGCTTTCTTT; clone_size: .; j_call: TRBJ1-1; v_call: TRBV23-1; d_call: .
cdr3_aa: CASSPLDRTYEQYF; cdr3_nt: TGTGCCAGCTCCCCCCTGGACAGGACCTACGAGCAGTACTTC; clone_size: .; j_call: TRBJ2-7; v_call: TRBV18; d_call: TRBD1
cdr3_aa: CASSQVPNEQFF; cdr3_nt: TGTGCCAGCAGCCAAGTCCCGAATGAGCAGTTCTTC; clone_size: .; j_call: TRBJ2-1; v_call: TRBV3-1/TRBV3-2; d_call: .
cdr3_aa: CASSDLAGGPYNEQFF; cdr3_nt: TGTGCCAGCAGTGACCTAGCCGGGGGGCCCTACAATGAGCAGTTCTTC; clone_size: .; j_call: TRBJ2-1; v_call: TRBV27; d_call: .
cdr3_aa: CASSQDRETQYF; cdr3_nt: TGCGCCAGCAGCCAAGATCGAGAGACCCAGTACTTC; clone_size: .; j_call: TRBJ2-5; v_call: TRBV4-1; d_call: .
cdr3_aa: CASDRAGGTEAFF; cdr3_nt: TGTGCCAGCGACAGGGCGGGGGGCACTGAAGCTTTCTTT; clone_size: .; j_call: TRBJ1-1; v_call: TRBV2; d_call: TRBD1
cdr3_aa: CSASGPGLENYGYTF; cdr3_nt: TGCAGTGCTAGTGGACCGGGACTCGAGAACTATGGCTACACCTTC; clone_size: .; j_call: TRBJ1-2; v_call: TRBV20-1; d_call: .
cdr3_aa: CSASGVNTEAFF; cdr3_nt: TGCAGTGCTAGTGGAGTGAACACTGAAGCTTTCTTT; clone_size: .; j_call: TRBJ1-1; v_call: TRBV20-1; d_call: .
cdr3_aa: CATSGRQGGGNEQFF; cdr3_nt: TGTGCCACCAGCGGAAGACAGGGGGGAGGGAATGAGCAGTTCTTC; clone_size: .; j_call: TRBJ2-1; v_call: TRBV15; d_call: TRBD1
cdr3_aa: CASSLGGAGVKNNEQFF; cdr3_nt: TGTGCCAGCAGCTTAGGCGGCGCGGGAGTTAAGAACAATGAGCAGTTCTTC; clone_size: .; j_call: TRBJ2-1; v_call: TRBV7-2; d_call: TRBD2
cdr3_aa: CASSLGLAGGRRLNEQYF; cdr3_nt: TGTGCCAGCAGCTTAGGGCTAGCGGGGGGGCGTCGACTCAACGAGCAGTACTTC; clone_size: .; j_call: TRBJ2-7; v_call: TRBV7-2; d_call: TRBD2